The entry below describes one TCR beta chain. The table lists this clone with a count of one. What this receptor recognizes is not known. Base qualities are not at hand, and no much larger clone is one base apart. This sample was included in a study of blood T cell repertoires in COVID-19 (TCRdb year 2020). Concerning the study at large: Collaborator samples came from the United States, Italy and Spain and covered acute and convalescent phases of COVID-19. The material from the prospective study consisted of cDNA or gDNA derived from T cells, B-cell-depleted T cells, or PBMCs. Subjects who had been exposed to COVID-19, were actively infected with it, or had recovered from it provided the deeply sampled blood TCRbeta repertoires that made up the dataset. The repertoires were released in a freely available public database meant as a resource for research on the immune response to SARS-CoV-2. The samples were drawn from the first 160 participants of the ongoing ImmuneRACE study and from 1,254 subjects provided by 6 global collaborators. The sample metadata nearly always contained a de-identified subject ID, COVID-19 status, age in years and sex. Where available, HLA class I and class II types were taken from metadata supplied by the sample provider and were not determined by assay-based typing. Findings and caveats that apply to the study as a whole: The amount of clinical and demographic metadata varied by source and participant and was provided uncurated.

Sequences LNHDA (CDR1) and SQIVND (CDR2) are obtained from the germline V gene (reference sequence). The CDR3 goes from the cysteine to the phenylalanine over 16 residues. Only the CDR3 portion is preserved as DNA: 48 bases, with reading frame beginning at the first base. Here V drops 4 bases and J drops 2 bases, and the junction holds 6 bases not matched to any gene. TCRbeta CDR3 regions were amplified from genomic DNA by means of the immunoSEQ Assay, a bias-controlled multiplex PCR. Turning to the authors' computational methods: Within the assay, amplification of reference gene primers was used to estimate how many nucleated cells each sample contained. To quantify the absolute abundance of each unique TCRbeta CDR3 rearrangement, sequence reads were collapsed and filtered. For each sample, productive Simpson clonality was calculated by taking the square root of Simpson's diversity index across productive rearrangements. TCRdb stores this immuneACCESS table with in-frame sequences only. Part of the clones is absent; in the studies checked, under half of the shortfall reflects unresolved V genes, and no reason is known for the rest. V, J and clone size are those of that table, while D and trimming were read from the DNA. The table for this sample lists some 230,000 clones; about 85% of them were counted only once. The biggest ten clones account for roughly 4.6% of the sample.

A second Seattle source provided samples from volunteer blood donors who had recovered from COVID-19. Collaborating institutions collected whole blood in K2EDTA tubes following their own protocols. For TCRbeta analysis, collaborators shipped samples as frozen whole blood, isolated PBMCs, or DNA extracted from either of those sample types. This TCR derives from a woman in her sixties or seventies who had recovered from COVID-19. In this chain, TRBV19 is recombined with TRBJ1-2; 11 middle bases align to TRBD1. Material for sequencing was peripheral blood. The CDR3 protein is CASSTPGQGENYGYTF. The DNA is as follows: TGTGCCAGTAGTACCCCGGGACAGGGGGAGAACTATGGCTACACCTTC.